The subject of this entry is one TCR beta chain. Its specific antigen is unknown. The input lacks base qualities; no much larger clone sits a single base away. This entry is derived from a study of cytomegalovirus exposure and HLA in healthy donors (dated by TCRdb to the late 2010s). For the wider study: According to a later analysis, one platform produced both the roughly 120 validation repertoires and the roughly 640 repertoires of the first cohort. A separate validation cohort of approximately 130 different subjects was used in addition to the approximately 700-subject first cohort. The aim of the study was to test whether cataloging public T cell receptors could identify signatures of past pathogen exposure. To predict cytomegalovirus infection status, the study brought together high-throughput TCR immunosequencing, statistical association of individual TCRs with disease status, and machine learning.

The library was built by means of the immunoSEQ multiplex PCR assay. In the authors' own workflow: A statistical classification framework was built for diagnosing cytomegalovirus status from the catalog of TCR beta chain sequences. TCRdb obtained this table from immuneACCESS and retained in-frame rearrangements with V and J assigned. These tables miss some clones; where compared with another copy, unresolved V genes account for less than half of the shortfall, and the remainder is unexplained. The DNA gave D and trimming, while V, J and clone size come from that table. The sample table records 150,000 or so clones; about 85% of these occur just once. The top ten clones comprise approximately 2% of the sample. What the authors observed across the whole study: The validation cohort had no HLA typing available for a later analysis, so co-occurrence within that cohort was assessed over all 130 or so repertoires. In a later analysis, TCRs clustered in the first cohort were found to also tend to co-occur in the roughly 130 validation repertoires, with 90% to 95% of cluster scores above 0. The classifier was reported to diagnose cytomegalovirus status with high specificity and sensitivity in both the original cohort and the validation cohort. The study gave a list of under 200 TCR beta chains associated with cytomegalovirus. Three of the identified cytomegalovirus-associated TCR beta chains were confirmed in vitro to be specific for cytomegalovirus antigens. Most TCR sequences were observed very rarely across donors, whereas some public TCRs were present in many individuals. The authors suggested that the approach could potentially be extended to other disease states and immunological phenotypes.

The junction shows trimming of 4 bases on V and 4 bases on J, and the gene matches do not reach 3 bases of it. CDR1 and CDR2 were assigned from the germline V gene as SGHRS and YFSETQ. The CDR3, from cysteine to phenylalanine, totals 14 residues. Just the 42-base CDR3 DNA is kept, in frame starting at base 1. Separate from the approximately 700-subject first cohort, the validation cohort of roughly 120 subjects was the group to which the donors belonged. Sequencing was done on a sample of PBMCs. The chain couples TRBV5-1 to TRBJ1-2, with 11 central nucleotides matching TRBD1. The receptor comes from a young man in good health and CMV-seropositive. The nucleotide sequence is given as TGCGCCAGCAGCGACGGACAGGGGGCCTATGGCTACACCTTC. It codes for CASSDGQGAYGYTF.